A single sample is the source of the 30 T cell receptor beta chains below, sequenced in a study of blood T cell repertoires in COVID-19. Generated by immunoSEQ multiplex PCR, the TCRdb table keeps only in-frame clones and is missing some. The sample includes 200,000 to 250,000 clones, roughly 89% of them seen just once. Sequenced input: PBMCs or T cells enriched from blood (not recorded which). The receptors come from a woman aged 35 to 49 who had recovered from COVID-19.

The DNA of the CDR3 is TGTGCCAGCTCACTCGCCGGGACAGGGATCTCTGGGGCCAACGTCCTGACTTTC. It yields the protein CASSLAGTGISGANVLTF. The rearrangement uses TRBV18 and TRBJ2-6; the match to TRBD1 covers 9 bases. This CDR3 is built from 18 residues. V lost 4 bases to trimming and J lost 0 bases; unmatched junction nucleotides: 7. The V gene's germline CDR1 is KGHSH and CDR2 LQKENI.

V and J are TRBV3-1 (or the pseudogene TRBV3-2) and TRBJ2-3, with D tentatively TRBD1 or TRBD2 (6 bases each). The CDR3 is 15 residues long. Trimming stripped 4 bases from V and 2 bases from J, with 13 bases between. Germline V gives CDR1 LGHDT, CDR2 YNNKEL (reference sequence). The CDR3 DNA is TGTGCCAGCAGCCCAGAGGGGGGACTCACAGATACGCAGTATTTT. Amino acid sequence: CASSPEGGLTDTQYF.

This clone showed up just once. The rearrangement joins TRBV11-3 to TRBJ1-1, with TRBD1 as a possible D gene (5 bases). Trimming shortened V by 2 bases and J by 6 bases, and 10 bases separated the two germline ends. Germline values: CDR1 SGHNT, CDR2 YENEEA. The CDR3 is 13 amino acids. The CDR3 DNA is TGTGCCAGCAGCTTAAGGGAAGGGGCTGAAGCTTTCTTT. Translation gives CASSLREGAEAFF.

The chain couples TRBV9 to TRBJ2-1, with D perhaps matching TRBD2 (5 bases). V was shortened by 0 bases and J by 5 bases, with 9 bases between the two germline ends. The CDR3 is 14 amino acids. Germline V lookup: CDR1 SGDLS, CDR2 YYNGEE. CDR3 in DNA: TGTGCCAGCAGCGTAGGAAGAGGGAACAATGAGCAGTTCTTC. Protein: CASSVGRGNNEQFF.

This sequence joins TRBV14 and TRBJ2-1; 7 bases agree with TRBD2. This CDR3 has 19 amino acids. The ends lost 0 bases at V and 0 bases at J; junction bases unmatched: 11. Germline loops: CDR1 SGHDN, CDR2 FVKESK. The CDR3 DNA follows: TGTGCCAGCAGCCAAGATGCGGGAGCCCCGATAAGCTCCTACAATGAGCAGTTCTTC. Protein sequence: CASSQDAGAPISSYNEQFF.

The V and J genes are TRBV5-8 and TRBJ1-3; tentatively, D is TRBD1 (5 bases). This CDR3 is built from 12 residues. Trimming pared 6 bases from V and 2 bases from J, leaving 6 bases between. The germline V gene has CDR1 SGHTS and CDR2 YDEGEE. CDR3: CASKGAGNTIYF. The CDR3 DNA follows: TGTGCCAGCAAAGGGGCTGGAAACACCATATATTTT.

The CDR3 DNA is TGTGCCAGCAGCTACACCACCGGGACAGGGATCGAAGCTTTCTTT. Its protein is CASSYTTGTGIEAFF. The V call is TRBV11-2, the J call TRBJ1-1; 9 bases align to TRBD1. Unmatched junction bases numbered 11, after V lost 4 bases and J lost 8 bases. The germline gives CDR1 SGHAT, CDR2 FQNNGV. The CDR3 has 15 residues.

The DNA of the CDR3 is TGTGCCACCAGTGGTACTTCCGGTTCCTACAATGAGCAGTTCTTC. Protein product: CATSGTSGSYNEQFF. The chain combines TRBV24-1 with TRBJ2-1; no reliable D call. The CDR3 has 15 residues. The V and J ends lost 5 bases and 1 base respectively, with 11 bases between them. CDR1 and CDR2 (germline): KGHDR, SFDVKD.

The CDR3 loop is CASSPMSSNYGYTF. The CDR3 DNA sequence: TGTGCCAGTAGCCCCATGAGCTCTAACTATGGCTACACCTTC. The rearrangement uses TRBV19 and TRBJ1-2; D is unclear. Germline lookup yields CDR1 LNHDA and CDR2 SQIVND (reference sequence). With 6 bases removed from V and 0 bases from J, the gap between germline ends came to 11 bases. The CDR3 is 14 amino acids.

This clone was detected only once. J is TRBJ2-2 and V is TRBV11-3; maybe TRBD1 (6 bases). Trimming stripped 0 bases from V and 4 bases from J, with 9 bases between. The CDR3 length is 15 residues. Germline CDR1 is SGHNT and CDR2 is YENEEA. The CDR3 loop is CASSLDPGATGELFF. The CDR3 DNA reads as TGTGCCAGCAGCTTAGATCCAGGGGCCACCGGGGAGCTGTTTTTT.

The chain couples TRBV24-1 to TRBJ1-4, with D tentatively TRBD1 (5 bases). The CDR3 runs 13 residues. V lost 9 bases to trimming and J lost 4 bases, with 11 bases between them. Germline V lookup: CDR1 KGHDR, CDR2 SFDVKD. Here the CDR3 reads CATGGGDNEKLFF. In DNA, the CDR3 is TGTGCCACCGGGGGGGGAGATAATGAAAAACTGTTTTTT.

J is TRBJ1-5 and V is TRBV27; unclear D gene. Germline CDR1 and CDR2: MNHEY and SMNVEV (reference sequence). V shed 2 bases and J shed 5 bases, with 7 bases lying between them. The CDR3 covers 13 residues. CDR3 in amino acids: CASSLGRHQPQHF. The CDR3 DNA reads TGTGCCAGCAGTTTAGGCAGGCATCAGCCCCAGCATTTT.

The chain joins TRBV19 to TRBJ1-5, with a weak D call TRBD1 (5 bases). V was pared by 3 bases and J by 4 bases, with 19 bases between. CDR1 and CDR2 (germline): LNHDA, SQIVND (reference sequence). The CDR3 runs to 17 residues. CDR3 bases: TGTGCCAGTAGTATTAAATGGGCGGGACGTTGGAATCAGCCCCAGCATTTT. It yields the protein CASSIKWAGRWNQPQHF.

The gene calls are TRBV6-2 or TRBV6-3 and TRBJ2-7, with D possibly being TRBD2 (5 bases). With 5 bases removed from V and 0 bases from J, the gap between germline ends came to 8 bases. Looked up from germline, CDR1 is MNHEY and CDR2 is SVGEGT. This CDR3 comprises 13 residues. CDR3 amino acids: CASSRGSSYEQYF. The CDR3 bases are TGTGCCAGCAGTCGAGGGAGCTCCTACGAGCAGTACTTC.

V is TRBV19 and J is TRBJ2-6, with 7 positions matching TRBD2. CDR3 size: 16 residues. Looked up from germline, CDR1 is LNHDA and CDR2 is SQIVND (reference sequence). The ends lost 8 bases at V and 1 base at J; junction bases unmatched: 8. In DNA form, the CDR3 reads TGTGCCAGTCAATCCGGGCGGGAGTCTGGGGCCAACGTCCTGACTTTC. This encodes CASQSGRESGANVLTF.

This rearrangement joins TRBV5-5 to TRBJ2-5; D gene unclear. Germline V gene sequence: CDR1 SGHKS, CDR2 YYEKEE (reference sequence). The ends were cut back, 2 bases at V and 2 bases at J, with 7 bases in the middle. This CDR3 has 13 amino acids. CDR3 region: CASSFNRQETQYF. CDR3 coding DNA: TGTGCCAGCAGCTTCAACAGACAAGAGACCCAGTACTTC.

The rearrangement uses TRBV5-4 and TRBJ1-4; D call uncertain. With 4 bases removed from V and 3 bases from J, the gap between germline ends came to 10 bases. The CDR3 is 14 residues long. The germline gives CDR1 SGHNT, CDR2 YYREEE (reference sequence). The CDR3: CASSALGANEKLFF. CDR3 bases: TGTGCCAGCAGCGCGCTGGGAGCTAATGAAAAACTGTTTTTT.

CDR3 coding DNA: TGTGCCATCAGTGGGACTAGCGACAATGAGCAGTTCTTC. This encodes CAISGTSDNEQFF. V and J are TRBV10-3 and TRBJ2-1; 9 bases agree with TRBD2. V lost 4 bases and J lost 5; bases outside the gene matches: 0. This CDR3 has 13 residues. Germline assignment: CDR1 ENHRY and CDR2 SYGVKD.

The chain recombines TRBV2 with TRBJ2-3, with 7 bases fitting TRBD2. This CDR3 is built from 15 residues. Germline V lookup: CDR1 SNHLY, CDR2 FYNNEI. J lost 2 bases, V lost 4 bases, and 6 bases had no gene match. As DNA, the CDR3 is TGTGCCAGCAGTGCTAGCGGCATCTTCACAGATACGCAGTATTTT. It encodes CASSASGIFTDTQYF.

The chain is built from TRBV28 and TRBJ2-6; tentative D call: TRBD1 (7 bases). This CDR3 contains 18 residues. V gave up 5 bases and J gave up 0 bases, with 17 bases separating them. The germline gives CDR1 MDHEN, CDR2 SYDVKM. CDR3: CASSPRTGGASGANVLTF. The CDR3 bases are TGTGCCAGCAGTCCAAGGACAGGAGGGGCCTCTGGGGCCAACGTCCTGACTTTC.

The chain combines TRBV3-1 (or the pseudogene TRBV3-2) with TRBJ1-1, with a possible D match to TRBD1 (5 bases). The germline V gene encodes CDR1 LGHDT and CDR2 YNNKEL (reference sequence). CDR3 size: 15 residues. V lost 0 bases, J lost 7 bases, and 15 bases lay in between. The CDR3 nucleotides read TGTGCCAGCAGCCAAGATAGGGGAAGCGTCGGTGAAGCTTTCTTT. Protein product: CASSQDRGSVGEAFF.

This chain uses TRBV6-1 with TRBJ2-7, with D perhaps being TRBD1 or TRBD2 (5 bases each). Trimming pared 4 bases from V and 2 bases from J, leaving 15 bases between. Germline V gene data show CDR1 as MNHNS and CDR2 as SASEGT. The length of the CDR3 is 15 residues. CDR3: CASSVASGRAYEQYF. The CDR3 DNA reads TGTGCCAGCAGTGTAGCGTCGGGCAGGGCCTACGAGCAGTACTTC.

The chain has TRBV3-1 (or the pseudogene TRBV3-2) and TRBJ2-3; D is possibly TRBD2 (7 bases). V lost 3 bases to trimming and J lost 0 bases, with 13 bases between them. The V gene's germline CDR1 is LGHDT and CDR2 YNNKEL (reference sequence). The CDR3 length is 16 residues. Here the CDR3 reads CASSHTTGGSTDTQYF. The CDR3 DNA follows: TGTGCCAGCAGCCACACTACGGGGGGCAGCACAGATACGCAGTATTTT.

The chain recombines TRBV18 with TRBJ1-3; D call uncertain. CDR3 length: 14 amino acids. Germline values: CDR1 KGHSH, CDR2 LQKENI. Deletions cut 6 bases from V and 4 bases from J, with 13 bases between. The CDR3 nucleotides are TGTGCCAGCTCTGCCGGGTCCCAAGGAAACACCATATATTTT. Translated, it gives CASSAGSQGNTIYF. Based on the CDR3 plus reference TRBV18 and TRBJ1-3, the full variable domain is NAGVMQNPRHLVRRRGQEARLRCSPMKGHSHVYWYRQLPEEGLKFMVYLQKENIIDESGMPKERFSAEFPKEGPSILRIQQVVRGDSAAYFCASSAGSQGNTIYFGEGSWLTVV.

The chain employs TRBV5-6 and TRBJ2-1; 9 nucleotides match TRBD2. This CDR3 region has 15 residues. Germline V gene data show CDR1 as SGHDT and CDR2 as YYEEEE. The trim removed 6 bases at V and 15 bases at J, leaving 19 bases unmatched. CDR3 sequence: CASTLRGNIAGVVFF. CDR3 bases: TGTGCCAGCACCCTGCGGGGAAACATAGCGGGAGTGGTGTTCTTC.

The chain has TRBV11-2 and TRBJ1-2; maybe TRBD1 (6 bases). CDR3 length: 16 residues. Germline loops: CDR1 SGHAT, CDR2 FQNNGV. Trimming left V 5 bases short and J 3 bases short, with 19 bases between. The CDR3 DNA reads as TGTGCCAGCAGCAGGAGAGGGCACAAGGGGGACTATGGCTACACCTTC. It is translated as CASSRRGHKGDYGYTF.

This clone was seen more than once but under ten times. CDR3 residues: CASSVLGFKDTIYF. CDR3 DNA sequence: TGTGCCAGCAGCGTCTTGGGCTTTAAAGACACCATATATTTT. The chain recombines TRBV9 with TRBJ1-3; no reliable D call. From germline, CDR1 is SGDLS and CDR2 YYNGEE. This CDR3 is 14 amino acids long. V lost 2 bases to trimming and J lost 8 bases, with 14 bases between them. Full variable domain (outside the CDR3, taken from reference TRBV9 and TRBJ1-3): DSGVTQTPKHLITATGQRVTLRCSPRSGDLSVYWYQQSLDQGLQFLIQYYNGEERAKGNILERFSAQQFPDLHSELNLSSLELGDSALYFCASSVLGFKDTIYFGEGSWLTVV.

In its sample, this clone was seen once. The chain recombines TRBV9 with TRBJ2-2; 8 bases align to TRBD1. CDR3 length: 15 residues. Germline-derived CDR1 and CDR2 are SGDLS and YYNGEE. J was trimmed by 6 bases and V by 4 bases; bases with no gene match: 8. Here the CDR3 reads CASSPRTGSSGELFF. The CDR3 DNA reads as TGTGCCAGCAGCCCACGGACAGGGAGCTCCGGGGAGCTGTTTTTT. The full variable domain, with the rest looked up from reference TRBV9 and TRBJ2-2, is DSGVTQTPKHLITATGQRVTLRCSPRSGDLSVYWYQQSLDQGLQFLIQYYNGEERAKGNILERFSAQQFPDLHSELNLSSLELGDSALYFCASSPRTGSSGELFFGEGSRLTVL.

The V call is TRBV19, the J call TRBJ1-4; D is undetermined. This CDR3 is built from 14 residues. Germline assignment: CDR1 LNHDA and CDR2 SQIVND (reference sequence). The ends were cut back, 1 base at V and 4 bases at J, with 7 bases in the middle. CDR3 nucleotides: TGTGCCAGTAGTATAGGGGCATATAATGAAAAACTGTTTTTT. Translating gives CASSIGAYNEKLFF.

The chain carries TRBV7-2 and TRBJ2-1; the D gene is possibly TRBD2 (6 bases). The CDR3 totals 13 residues. Germline V gene sequence: CDR1 SGHTA, CDR2 FQGNSA. Deletions cut 5 bases from V and 10 bases from J, with 15 bases between. In DNA, the CDR3 is TGTGCCAGCAGCCTGATTCGGGAGACCGAGCAGTTCTTC. Its translation is CASSLIRETEQFF.